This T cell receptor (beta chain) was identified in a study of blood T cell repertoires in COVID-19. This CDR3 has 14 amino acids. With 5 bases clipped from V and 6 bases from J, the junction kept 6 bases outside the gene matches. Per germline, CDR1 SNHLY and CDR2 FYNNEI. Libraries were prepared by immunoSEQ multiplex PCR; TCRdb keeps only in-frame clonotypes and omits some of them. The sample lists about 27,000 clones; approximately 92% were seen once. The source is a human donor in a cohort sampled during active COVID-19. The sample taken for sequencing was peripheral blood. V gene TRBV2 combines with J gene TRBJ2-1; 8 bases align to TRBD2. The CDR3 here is CASSLFGTSNEQFF. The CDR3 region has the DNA TGTGCCAGCAGTCTTTTTGGGACTAGCAATGAGCAGTTCTTC.